Each of the 9 T cell receptor beta chains below was sequenced from the same sample in a study of T cell responses to AZD1222 COVID-19 vaccine. The table came from immunoSEQ multiplex PCR; TCRdb's copy has only in-frame clones and leaves some out. The sample comprises 150,000 to 190,000 clones, 90% of which are singletons, and 1.5% to 2% rests with the top ten. The sequencing here drew on peripheral blood, taken on day 0 of AZD1222 vaccination. The receptors originated from an adult in good health.

The chain is built from TRBV27 and TRBJ2-7; D could derive from TRBD1 or TRBD2 (5 bases each). The CDR3 extends over 16 amino acids. The V and J ends lost 4 bases and 1 base respectively, with 17 bases between them. Germline values: CDR1 MNHEY, CDR2 SMNVEV (reference sequence). The CDR3 protein is CASSSTAQGRSYEQYF. CDR3 DNA sequence: TGTGCCAGCAGTTCCACGGCGCAGGGACGTTCCTACGAGCAGTACTTC.

This clone has just one count. The CDR3 here is CSVESRTSGRETQYF. CDR3 in DNA: TGCAGCGTTGAATCCCGGACTAGCGGAAGGGAGACCCAGTACTTC. The V gene is TRBV29-1, the J gene TRBJ2-5; 10 bases align to TRBD2. CDR1 and CDR2 from the germline V gene are SQVTM and ANQGSEA. The trim removed 2 bases at V and 5 bases at J, leaving 8 bases unmatched. The length of the CDR3 is 15 residues.

The chain uses TRBV19 and TRBJ2-5; D tentatively fits TRBD1 or TRBD2 (6 bases each). The CDR3 covers 15 residues. V was shortened by 7 bases and J by 1 base, with 16 bases between the two germline ends. In germline, CDR1 is LNHDA, CDR2 SQIVND (reference sequence). CDR3 protein: CASNWGAQSQETQYF. Written as DNA, the CDR3 is TGTGCCAGTAATTGGGGGGCTCAAAGCCAAGAGACCCAGTACTTC.

The chain uses TRBV14 and TRBJ2-3, with D possibly matching TRBD2 (6 bases). V lost 0 bases and J lost 1, with 14 bases in between. Germline loops: CDR1 SGHDN, CDR2 FVKESK. This CDR3 has 17 residues. CDR3 bases: TGTGCCAGCAGCCAAGATTATCCGGGAGTTGGCACAGATACGCAGTATTTT. Translating it yields CASSQDYPGVGTDTQYF. The full variable domain, in which reference TRBV14 and TRBJ2-3 provide the parts outside the CDR3, is EAGVTQFPSHSVIEKGQTVTLRCDPISGHDNLYWYRRVMGKEIKFLLHFVKESKQDESGMPNNRFLAERTGGTYSTLKVQPAELEDSGVYFCASSQDYPGVGTDTQYFGPGTRLTVL.

The chain has TRBV19 and TRBJ1-5, with TRBD1 matching over 9 bases. This CDR3 contains 13 residues. After removal of 10 bases from V and 6 bases from J, the junction contained 7 bases not matched to a gene. Germline CDR1 is LNHDA and CDR2 is SQIVND (reference sequence). CDR3 sequence: CATRTGVRQPQHF. CDR3 nucleotides: TGTGCCACCCGGACAGGGGTTCGTCAGCCCCAGCATTTT.

The CDR3 reads CASSQGRNTEAFF. DNA of the CDR3: TGTGCCAGCAGTCAGGGGCGGAACACTGAAGCTTTCTTT. The chain recombines TRBV13 with TRBJ1-1, with a possible D match to TRBD1 (6 bases). The germline V gene has CDR1 PRHDT and CDR2 FYEKMQ (reference sequence). The CDR3 runs 13 residues. Trimming took off 6 bases at V and 1 base at J, with 9 bases between the two ends. The full variable domain, its missing parts supplied by reference TRBV13 and TRBJ1-1, is AAGVIQSPRHLIKEKRETATLKCYPIPRHDTVYWYQQGPGQDPQFLISFYEKMQSDKGSIPDRFSAQQFSDYHSELNMSSLELGDSALYFCASSQGRNTEAFFGQGTRLTVV.

The count of this clone is one. The genes are TRBV11-3 and TRBJ2-2; D ambiguous. Germline lookup yields CDR1 SGHNT and CDR2 YENEEA. V was clipped by 4 bases and J by 5 bases, with 17 bases between them. The CDR3 runs to 16 residues. CDR3 nucleotide sequence: TGTGCCAGCAGCTATCCCGCCCGGGTTTGGACCGGGGAGCTGTTTTTT. Its translation: CASSYPARVWTGELFF.

The chain combines TRBV12-3 or TRBV12-4 with TRBJ2-6; D gene unclear. The V gene lost 8 bases and the J gene lost 4 bases, with 6 bases spanning the gap. There are 12 residues in the CDR3. CDR3 in amino acids: CASGAGANVLTF. The CDR3 DNA is TGTGCCAGCGGCGCAGGGGCCAACGTCCTGACTTTC.

The J gene is TRBJ2-1, the V gene TRBV7-3, with D maybe TRBD2 (5 bases). V dropped 6 bases and J dropped 4 bases, with 19 bases sitting between them. The germline gives CDR1 SGHTA, CDR2 FQGTGA. This CDR3 spans 16 amino acids. CDR3 residues: CASSISPRSGYNEQFF. CDR3 coding DNA: TGTGCCAGCAGTATTTCTCCCAGGTCGGGATACAATGAGCAGTTCTTC.